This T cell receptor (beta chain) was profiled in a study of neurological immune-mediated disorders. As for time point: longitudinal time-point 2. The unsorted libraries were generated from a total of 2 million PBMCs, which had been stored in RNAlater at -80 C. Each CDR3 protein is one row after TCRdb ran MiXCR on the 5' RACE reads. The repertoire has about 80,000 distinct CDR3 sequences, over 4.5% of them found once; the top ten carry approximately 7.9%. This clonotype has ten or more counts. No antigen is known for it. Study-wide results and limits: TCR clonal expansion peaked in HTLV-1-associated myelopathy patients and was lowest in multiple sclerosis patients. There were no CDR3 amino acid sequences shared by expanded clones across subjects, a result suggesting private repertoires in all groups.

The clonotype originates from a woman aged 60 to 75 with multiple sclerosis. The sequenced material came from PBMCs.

CDR3 in amino acids: CASSLGPEGGTQYF. The CDR3 coding sequence is TGCGCCAGCAGCTTGGGGCCAGAAGGGGGCACGCAGTATTTT. V gene TRBV5-1 combines with J gene TRBJ2-3, with TRBD1 identical over 7 bases. This CDR3 spans 14 amino acids. Germline V CDR1 and CDR2: SGHRS, YFSETQ. Unmatched junction bases numbered 7, after V lost 0 bases and J lost 9 bases.